The 19 T cell receptor beta chains listed next were all sequenced from one sample in a study of cytomegalovirus exposure and HLA in healthy donors. Generated by immunoSEQ multiplex PCR, the TCRdb table keeps only in-frame clones and is missing some. The table records about 74,000 clones, 94% of them present only once. Sequenced material: PBMCs. These receptors came from a woman aged 18 to 35 in good health and CMV-seropositive.

The rearrangement joins TRBV6-1 to TRBJ2-7; 9 bases map to TRBD2. This CDR3 is 14 amino acids long. The germline V gene has CDR1 MNHNS and CDR2 SASEGT. The V and J ends lost 9 bases and 2 bases, in that order; junction bases with no gene match: 8. CDR3 in DNA: TGTGCCAGTTTTTCTAGCGGGATCACCTACGAGCAGTACTTC. Translating it yields CASFSSGITYEQYF.

This chain uses TRBV5-3 with TRBJ1-1; TRBD1 might be the D (5 bases). TRBV5-3 is noted as an ORF with a role that remains uncertain. There are 16 residues in the CDR3. Between the trimmed V and J ends, which lost 0 bases and 5 bases, there was a span of 17 bases. The CDR3 here is CARSLGKDTRGTEAFF. CDR3 in DNA: TGTGCCAGAAGCTTGGGCAAGGACACCCGAGGAACTGAAGCTTTCTTT.

V gene TRBV27 combines with J gene TRBJ2-7, with D perhaps TRBD1 (6 bases). The CDR3 totals 15 residues. CDR1 MNHEY and CDR2 SMNVEV come from the germline V gene (reference sequence). The V end lost 2 bases, the J end lost 2 bases, and 13 bases lay between the germline ends. In DNA form, the CDR3 reads TGTGCCAGCAGTTTAGGCCGGGGACATCCCTACGAGCAGTACTTC. Its protein is CASSLGRGHPYEQYF.

The chain combines TRBV7-6 with TRBJ1-5, with 7 nucleotides matching TRBD1. The CDR3 consists of 16 residues. V lost 5 bases, J lost 0 bases, and 7 bases stayed unmatched. The germline gives CDR1 SGHVS, CDR2 FNYEAQ. The CDR3, as DNA: TGTGCCAGCAGCCCAGGGACAGACTATAGCAATCAGCCCCAGCATTTT. This encodes CASSPGTDYSNQPQHF.

The gene calls are TRBV18 and TRBJ2-3; D is ambiguous. V was cut by 3 bases and J by 4 bases, with 11 bases left in between. The V gene's germline CDR1 is KGHSH and CDR2 LQKENI. CDR3 size: 14 residues. This CDR3 is CASSPPVGADTQYF. As DNA, the CDR3 is TGTGCCAGCTCACCCCCGGTGGGCGCAGATACGCAGTATTTT. The full variable domain, in which reference TRBV18 and TRBJ2-3 provide the parts outside the CDR3, is NAGVMQNPRHLVRRRGQEARLRCSPMKGHSHVYWYRQLPEEGLKFMVYLQKENIIDESGMPKERFSAEFPKEGPSILRIQQVVRGDSAAYFCASSPPVGADTQYFGPGTRLTVL.

The rearrangement links TRBV14 to TRBJ2-7; D is perhaps TRBD2 (5 bases). V was clipped by 2 bases and J by 7 bases, with 12 bases between them. The CDR3 loop spans 13 amino acids. The germline CDR1 and CDR2 sequences are SGHDN and FVKESK. CDR3 residues: CASSQRLAGEQYF. The CDR3 coding sequence is TGTGCCAGCAGCCAAAGGCTGGCGGGTGAGCAGTACTTC.

In the case of this clone: The same CDR3 also results from other DNA sequences found in this sample. J is TRBJ1-5 and V is TRBV4-3; 7 bases fit TRBD1. The CDR3 spans 14 residues. Germline V gene sequence: CDR1 LGHNA, CDR2 YSLEER. Trimming took 1 base from V and 7 from J; bases not matched to a gene: 4. The CDR3 DNA reads as TGCGCCAGCAGCCAAGGACAGGGCGGACAGCCCCAGCATTTT. This codes for CASSQGQGGQPQHF.

V and J are TRBV19 and TRBJ1-1; D might be TRBD1 (6 bases). The CDR3 covers 13 residues. Germline CDR1 reads LNHDA; CDR2 reads SQIVND (reference sequence). The V and J ends lost 6 bases and 1 base respectively, with 9 bases between them. The CDR3 spells CASRLTGNTEAFF. CDR3 bases: TGTGCCAGTAGGCTGACAGGGAACACTGAAGCTTTCTTT. Full variable domain (outside the CDR3, taken from reference TRBV19 and TRBJ1-1): DGGITQSPKYLFRKEGQNVTLSCEQNLNHDAMYWYRQDPGQGLRLIYYSQIVNDFQKGDIAEGYSVSREKKESFPLTVTSAQKNPTAFYLCASRLTGNTEAFFGQGTRLTVV.

The chain links TRBV10-1 to TRBJ2-7, with D uncertain. Germline V gene lookup returns CDR1 WNHNN and CDR2 SYGVQD (reference sequence). Trimming pared 0 bases from V and 5 bases from J, leaving 11 bases between. This CDR3 is built from 14 residues. In nucleotides, the CDR3 is TGCGCCAGCAGTGAGTCTGCAGGCCCCCACGAGCAGTACTTC. This translates into CASSESAGPHEQYF.

This clone was seen just once. The chain uses TRBV6-5 and TRBJ1-1; 7 bases agree with TRBD1. Germline V gene data show CDR1 as MNHEY and CDR2 as SVGAGI. The CDR3 contains 13 residues. The V and J ends lost 2 bases and 8 bases, in that order; junction bases with no gene match: 5. The CDR3 here is CASSYTTGMEAFF. The CDR3, as DNA: TGTGCCAGCAGTTACACGACAGGGATGGAAGCTTTCTTT.

V usage is TRBV7-9 and J usage is TRBJ1-2; the match to TRBD1 covers 8 bases. The CDR3 runs 14 residues. The junction had 4 bases not matched to a gene; V was cut back by 4 bases and J by 3 bases. Per the germline V gene, CDR1 is SEHNR and CDR2 is FQNEAQ (reference sequence). The CDR3 spells CASSSTGEDYGYTF. In DNA, the CDR3 is TGTGCCAGCAGCTCGACAGGGGAAGACTATGGCTACACCTTC.

The chain recombines TRBV4-3 with TRBJ2-1; D is undetermined. This CDR3 contains 16 residues. Germline V gene lookup returns CDR1 LGHNA and CDR2 YSLEER. V lost 1 base and J 2 bases, leaving 12 bases between the germline ends. The CDR3 bases are TGCGCCAGCAGCCAAGCTGAACAAGAAGCCTACAATGAGCAGTTCTTC. Translation: CASSQAEQEAYNEQFF.

The sample holds one count of this clone. This rearrangement joins TRBV7-9 to TRBJ2-7, with TRBD1 matching over 9 bases. The J segment lost 1 base and the V segment lost 4 bases, leaving 2 bases of the junction unmatched. Germline V gene lookup returns CDR1 SEHNR and CDR2 FQNEAQ (reference sequence). This CDR3 is built from 14 residues. The CDR3 bases are TGTGCCAGCAGCTCCGGGACAGGGTCCTACGAGCAGTACTTC. This gives the protein CASSSGTGSYEQYF.

The rearrangement links TRBV19 to TRBJ1-1; tentative D call: TRBD1 (5 bases). There are 15 residues in the CDR3. CDR1 is LNHDA, CDR2 SQIVND, per germline (reference sequence). Trimming removed 7 bases from V and 10 bases from J, with 25 bases in between. This CDR3 is CASKDRTRGIKGAFF. CDR3 sequence (DNA): TGTGCCAGTAAGGACCGAACAAGGGGCATTAAGGGAGCTTTCTTT.

The V and J genes are TRBV4-2 and TRBJ1-6, with a tentative D call TRBD1 (6 bases). CDR3 length: 16 residues. The germline V gene encodes CDR1 LGHNA and CDR2 YNFKEQ. Trimming stripped 1 base from V and 7 bases from J, with 14 bases between. CDR3 sequence reads: CASSQGAQGSNSPLHF. The DNA for the CDR3 is TGTGCCAGCAGCCAAGGTGCACAGGGCTCAAATTCACCCCTCCACTTT.

This sequence joins TRBV9 and TRBJ2-3; no clear D gene. The ends were cut back, 1 base at V and 6 bases at J, with 9 bases in the middle. CDR1 and CDR2 from the germline V gene are SGDLS and YYNGEE. The CDR3 totals 13 residues. The CDR3 protein is CASSVTSGDTQYF. In DNA, the CDR3 is TGTGCCAGCAGCGTAACATCCGGGGATACGCAGTATTTT.

The chain couples TRBV29-1 to TRBJ1-2; D may be TRBD1 (6 bases). The CDR3 has 13 residues. The V end lost 2 bases, the J end lost 6 bases, and 13 bases lay between the germline ends. Germline CDR1 reads SQVTM; CDR2 reads ANQGSEA. This chain's CDR3 is CSVEIAQGHGYTF. Here the CDR3 DNA reads TGCAGCGTTGAAATAGCACAGGGTCATGGCTACACCTTC.

The J gene is TRBJ2-1, the V gene TRBV6-4; 11 bases agree with TRBD2. Germline V gene sequence: CDR1 MRHNA, CDR2 SNTAGT. This CDR3 has 15 residues. V shed 6 bases, J shed 9 bases, and the junction held 10 bases outside the gene matches. Written as DNA, the CDR3 is TGTGCCAGCAGAACCGTAGCGGGGGGGCTCACTGAGCAGTTCTTC. Amino acids: CASRTVAGGLTEQFF.

Of note for this clone: Mismatch with germline at one junction end may stem from a read error. The gene calls are TRBV7-2 and TRBJ2-7, with D possibly matching TRBD2 (7 bases). Germline CDR1 is SGHTA and CDR2 is FQGNSA. CDR3 length: 18 residues. CDR3 amino acids: CASSRFGAGGEGVSGRDF. The CDR3 bases are TGTGCCAGCAGCCGCTTCGGCGCGGGCGGGGAGGGGGTATCGGGTCGCGACTTC.